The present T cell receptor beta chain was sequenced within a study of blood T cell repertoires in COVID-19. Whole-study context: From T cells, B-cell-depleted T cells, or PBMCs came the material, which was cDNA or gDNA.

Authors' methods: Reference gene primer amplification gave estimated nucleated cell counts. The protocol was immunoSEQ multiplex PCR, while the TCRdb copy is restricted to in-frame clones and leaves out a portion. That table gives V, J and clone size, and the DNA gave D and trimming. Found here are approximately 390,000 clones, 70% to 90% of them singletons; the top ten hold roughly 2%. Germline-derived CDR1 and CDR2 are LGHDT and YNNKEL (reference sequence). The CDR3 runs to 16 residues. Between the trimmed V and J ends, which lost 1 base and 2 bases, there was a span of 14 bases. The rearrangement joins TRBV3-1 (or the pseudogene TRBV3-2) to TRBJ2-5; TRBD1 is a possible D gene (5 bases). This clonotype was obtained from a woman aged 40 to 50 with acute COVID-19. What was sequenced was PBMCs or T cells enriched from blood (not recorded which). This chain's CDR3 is CASSQVGAGRQETQYF. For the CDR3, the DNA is TGTGCCAGCAGCCAAGTTGGGGCAGGGCGTCAAGAGACCCAGTACTTC.